The rows below give T cell receptor beta chains drawn from one sample of a study of cytomegalovirus exposure and HLA in healthy donors. TCRdb's copy holds only in-frame clones and misses some; the assay was immunoSEQ multiplex PCR. The repertoire holds some 90,000 clones, with around 96% as singletons. Sequencing was carried out using PBMCs. These receptors originate from a man younger than 35 in good health and CMV-seronegative. CDR3s include the opening cysteine and the closing phenylalanine or tryptophan. The D gene is left open where the match is weak. Some rows mark clone size as missing; the rest say once, few, many or name a class of expanded clone.

TRBV28	TRBJ2-5	-	-	TGTGCCAGCAGTAAAATAATTAATCCTCAAGAGACCCAGTACTTC	CASSKIINPQETQYF
TRBV28	TRBJ1-5	-	-	TGTGCCAGCAGTTTAACATGGCAGGTTCGCAATCAGCCCCAGCATTTT	CASSLTWQVRNQPQHF
TRBV6-5	TRBJ1-4	-	-	TGTGCCAGCAGTAGGAGGTCTGGGTTCGAAAAACTGTTTTTT	CASSRRSGFEKLFF
TRBV10-1	TRBJ1-2	-	TRBD1	TGCGCCAGCAGTGTCCGGGACAGGGATGGTTATGGCTACACCTTC	CASSVRDRDGYGYTF
TRBV5-1	TRBJ2-2	-	-	TGCGCCAGCAGCTTGGTTTTATACGGGGGCACCGGGGAGCTGTTTTTT	CASSLVLYGGTGELFF
TRBV9	TRBJ2-1	-	TRBD1	TGTGCCAGCAGCGACTCAGACAGGGTTATCAATGAGCAGTTCTTC	CASSDSDRVINEQFF
TRBV7-8	TRBJ2-1	-	-	TGTGCCAGCAGCTGGGGGGGTTTGGAGGGGGAAGCCAATGAGCAGTTCTTC	CASSWGGLEGEANEQFF
TRBV5-1	TRBJ2-5	-	TRBD2	TGCGCCAGCAGCTTACGAACTAGCGGGAGAGGGGAGACCCAGTACTTC	CASSLRTSGRGETQYF
TRBV28	TRBJ2-6	-	TRBD1	TGTGCCAGCAGACTCGGGACAGTGGGATTAGGGGCCAACGTCCTGACTTTC	CASRLGTVGLGANVLTF
TRBV2	TRBJ1-2	once	TRBD1	TGTGCCAGCAGGGGGACAGGCGATAACTATGGCTACACCTTC	CASRGTGDNYGYTF
TRBV4-1	TRBJ2-5	-	TRBD2	TGCGCCAGCCGACCAGGGACTAGCCACGAGACCCAGTACTTC	CASRPGTSHETQYF
TRBV5-4	TRBJ2-6	-	-	TGTGCCAGCAGCCCCACTCGTACCTCTGGGGCCAACGTCCTGACTTTC	CASSPTRTSGANVLTF
TRBV19	TRBJ1-1	-	TRBD1	TGTGCCAGTAGTAAGACAGGGGGCGTCACTGAAGCTTTCTTT	CASSKTGGVTEAFF
TRBV7-8	TRBJ1-1	-	TRBD1	TGTGCCAGCAGCTTAATAAGGGGGACAGGGGGCACTGAAGCTTTCTTT	CASSLIRGTGGTEAFF
TRBV4-2	TRBJ2-1	-	-	TGTGCCAGCAGCCAAGATGGATCAAGCGGTAGCTCCTACAATGAGCAGTTCTTC	CASSQDGSSGSSYNEQFF
TRBV11-3	TRBJ1-4	once	TRBD1	TGTGCCAGCAGCTTAGATCTCGGACAGGGTTATGAAAAACTGTTTTTT	CASSLDLGQGYEKLFF
TRBV28	TRBJ2-7	few	TRBD1	TGTGCCAGCACCCCTCGGGACAGAAGTTACGAGCAGTACTTC	CASTPRDRSYEQYF
TRBV28	TRBJ2-2	once	TRBD1	TGTGCCAGCAGCGACAGGGGGCCCACCGGGGAGCTGTTTTTT	CASSDRGPTGELFF
TRBV14	TRBJ1-4	-	-	TGTGCCAGCAGCCCTACCCAGGGACATGGTGAAAAACTGTTTTTT	CASSPTQGHGEKLFF
TRBV27	TRBJ1-1	-	TRBD1	TGTGCCAGCAGTGTAACCGGGACAGTGAACACTGAAGCTTTCTTT	CASSVTGTVNTEAFF
TRBV9	TRBJ2-1	-	-	TGTGCCAGCAGCGTATCGGGGTATGGGGGGAGCAATGAGCAGTTCTTC	CASSVSGYGGSNEQFF
TRBV10-3	TRBJ2-6	-	TRBD1	TGTGCCATCAGTGAAGACAGGGGGACCTCTGGGGCCAACGTCCTGACTTTC	CAISEDRGTSGANVLTF
TRBV28	TRBJ1-1	-	-	TGTGCCAGCAGTTCCCAACAGGGGAACACTGAAGCTTTCTTT	CASSSQQGNTEAFF
TRBV11-1	TRBJ2-7	-	-	TGTGCCAGCAACAAAAGTCCTGAATACGAGCAGTACTTC	CASNKSPEYEQYF
TRBV6-5	TRBJ1-1	-	TRBD1	TGTGCCAGCAGTTACTCGGGACAGTCGAACACTGAAGCTTTCTTT	CASSYSGQSNTEAFF
TRBV5-6	TRBJ1-4	once	-	TGTGCCAGCAGCTTGTCGGGCGGGCGGCCTCATGAAAAACTGTTTTTT	CASSLSGGRPHEKLFF
TRBV9	TRBJ1-5	-	-	TGTGCCAGCAGCGTAGGAGGGGCGGGGAATCAGCCCCAGCATTTT	CASSVGGAGNQPQHF
TRBV2	TRBJ1-1	-	-	TGTGCCAGCAGTGAAGGGACATTAGTGGGAGCTTTCTTT	CASSEGTLVGAFF
TRBV27	TRBJ2-2	-	-	TGTGCCAGCAGTTCCCTATCTGCCACCGGGGAGCTGTTTTTT	CASSSLSATGELFF
TRBV18	TRBJ1-2	-	-	TGTGCCAGCTCACCACGGACAGAACGTGACTACACCTTC	CASSPRTERDYTF
TRBV9	TRBJ2-5	-	-	TGTGCCAGCAGCGTAGGGCCGCGCGGAGAGACCCAGTACTTC	CASSVGPRGETQYF
TRBV13	TRBJ1-2	-	-	TGTGCCAGCAGCGCCCGAAATTGGGGGGATGGCTACACCTTC	CASSARNWGDGYTF
TRBV28	TRBJ1-5	-	TRBD1	TGTGCCAGCAGTACTGGACAGGGGCGTCAGCCCCAGCATTTT	CASSTGQGRQPQHF
TRBV5-1	TRBJ2-3	-	-	TGCGCCAGCAGCTTTCGGACAGTCACTAGCACAGATACGCAGTATTTT	CASSFRTVTSTDTQYF
TRBV7-9	TRBJ2-5	-	-	TGTGCCAGCAGGCAAACTCCAGCGGTTTGGGAGACCCAGTACTTC	CASRQTPAVWETQYF
TRBV11-3	TRBJ2-3	-	TRBD2	TGTGCCAGCAGCTCGCGAATCCGACTAGCGGAGGACACAGATACGCAGTATTTT	CASSSRIRLAEDTDTQYF
TRBV6-4	TRBJ2-5	-	TRBD2	TGTGCCAGCTCGAGCGGGAGTGGAGAGACCCAGTACTTC	CASSSGSGETQYF
TRBV27	TRBJ2-1	-	TRBD2	TGTGCCAGCAGTATCCGGGAGGGGGATGAGCAGTTCTTC	CASSIREGDEQFF
TRBV28	TRBJ2-1	-	TRBD2	TGTGCCAGCAGTTTTTCGGTGCGGGAGGAGAACGTCGATGAGCAGTTCTTC	CASSFSVREENVDEQFF
TRBV4-3	TRBJ2-3	-	TRBD2	TGCGCCAGCAGCCATTCACTAGCGCGGGATACGCAGTATTTT	CASSHSLARDTQYF
TRBV29-1	TRBJ1-2	-	-	TGCAGCGTTATCGCTCTGACAGGCTATGGCTACACCTTC	CSVIALTGYGYTF
TRBV29-1	TRBJ1-1	-	-	TGCAGCGTTGACGGTCTGAACACTGAAGCTTTCTTT	CSVDGLNTEAFF
TRBV27	TRBJ2-1	once	-	TGTGCCAGCAGACCCGAGAGCTCCTACAATGAGCAGTTCTTC	CASRPESSYNEQFF
TRBV4-1	TRBJ2-7	-	-	TGCGCCAGCAGCCAAGAAAAGCAGGGGTTCTACGGGCAGTACTTC	CASSQEKQGFYGQYF
TRBV6-5	TRBJ1-1	-	-	TGTGCCAGCAGTTCAGGGTTCGGTAGGACTGAAGCTTTCTTT	CASSSGFGRTEAFF
TRBV27	TRBJ2-7	-	-	TGTGCCAGCAGCCCGCTACAGGCCAGTACCTACGAGCAGTACTTC	CASSPLQASTYEQYF
TRBV7-8	TRBJ2-1	-	TRBD1	TGTGCCAGCAGCGCTGTCAGCCGACAGGGGGAGAATCATGAGCAGTTCTTC	CASSAVSRQGENHEQFF
TRBV27	TRBJ2-3	-	-	TGTGCCAGCAGAAAACAGGAATGGGGTACGCAGTATTTT	CASRKQEWGTQYF
TRBV7-2	TRBJ2-1	-	-	TGTGCCAGCAGCCGCACCCCAGGCTCCTACAATGAGCAGTTCTTC	CASSRTPGSYNEQFF
TRBV2	TRBJ2-4	once	TRBD2	TGTGCCAGCAGTGCAGAAGGGACTAGCGGGAGTTTCAAAAACATTCAGTACTTC	CASSAEGTSGSFKNIQYF
TRBV14	TRBJ2-5	-	-	TGTGCCAGCAGCCAAGTGAGAGGGGAGACCCAGTACTTC	CASSQVRGETQYF